Listed here are 5 T cell receptor beta chains from one sample, sequenced in a study of T cell changes during pregnancy in multiple sclerosis. The assay was immunoSEQ multiplex PCR, and TCRdb's table has in-frame clones only and misses some. The profile shows 20,000 to 30,000 clones, about 88% of them singletons. The sequencing used CD4+ T cells from peripheral blood mononuclear cells, collected in the first trimester of pregnancy. The receptor source for this set is a female donor in good health, enrolled as a control in a pregnancy study.

The chain employs TRBV11-1 and TRBJ2-7, with 8 nucleotides matching TRBD2. The CDR3 is 15 amino acids. Germline values: CDR1 SGHAT, CDR2 FQDESV (reference sequence). V was clipped by 5 bases and J by 3 bases; unmatched bases: 9. The CDR3 here is CASSVLSGRGYEQYF. In nucleotides, the CDR3 is TGTGCCAGCAGCGTCTTAAGCGGGAGAGGCTACGAGCAGTACTTC.

The gene calls are TRBV25-1 and TRBJ1-1; D unresolved. Per the germline V gene, CDR1 is MGHDK and CDR2 is SYGVNS. V lost 3 bases to trimming and J lost 6 bases, with 5 bases between them. The CDR3 length is 11 residues. The CDR3 reads CASSDLAEAFF. CDR3 DNA: TGTGCCAGCAGTGATTTAGCTGAAGCTTTCTTT. The full variable domain, in which reference TRBV25-1 and TRBJ1-1 provide the parts outside the CDR3, is EADIYQTPRYLVIGTGKKITLECSQTMGHDKMYWYQQDPGMELHLIHYSYGVNSTEKGDLSSESTVSRIRTEHFPLTLESARPSHTSQYLCASSDLAEAFFGQGTRLTVV.

The V call is TRBV23-1, the J call TRBJ2-5; D is perhaps TRBD1 (6 bases). TRBV23-1 is recorded as an ORF, its role being uncertain. Trimming cost V 4 bases and J 3 bases, with 12 bases left between them. The CDR3 spans 14 residues. The CDR3 spells CASSPIQGEETQYF. The CDR3 bases are TGCGCCAGCAGTCCAATACAGGGTGAAGAGACCCAGTACTTC.

The chain's CDR3 is CASMYRDNEKLFF. The CDR3 DNA reads as TGTGCCAGCATGTACAGGGATAACGAAAAACTGTTTTTT. The V call is TRBV27, the J call TRBJ1-4, with D possibly matching TRBD1 (6 bases). Trimming cost V 7 bases and J 8 bases, with 14 bases left between them. Germline V gene data show CDR1 as MNHEY and CDR2 as SMNVEV (reference sequence). CDR3 length equals 13 residues.

The rearrangement joins TRBV5-1 to TRBJ1-2, with D possibly TRBD1 on 6 matching bases. Between the trimmed V and J ends, which lost 3 bases and 2 bases, there was a span of 11 bases. Per the germline V gene, CDR1 is SGHRS and CDR2 is YFSETQ. This CDR3 comprises 14 residues. CDR3 sequence: CASSSPGQNYGYTF. The CDR3 DNA follows: TGCGCCAGCAGCTCGCCCGGACAGAACTATGGCTACACCTTC.